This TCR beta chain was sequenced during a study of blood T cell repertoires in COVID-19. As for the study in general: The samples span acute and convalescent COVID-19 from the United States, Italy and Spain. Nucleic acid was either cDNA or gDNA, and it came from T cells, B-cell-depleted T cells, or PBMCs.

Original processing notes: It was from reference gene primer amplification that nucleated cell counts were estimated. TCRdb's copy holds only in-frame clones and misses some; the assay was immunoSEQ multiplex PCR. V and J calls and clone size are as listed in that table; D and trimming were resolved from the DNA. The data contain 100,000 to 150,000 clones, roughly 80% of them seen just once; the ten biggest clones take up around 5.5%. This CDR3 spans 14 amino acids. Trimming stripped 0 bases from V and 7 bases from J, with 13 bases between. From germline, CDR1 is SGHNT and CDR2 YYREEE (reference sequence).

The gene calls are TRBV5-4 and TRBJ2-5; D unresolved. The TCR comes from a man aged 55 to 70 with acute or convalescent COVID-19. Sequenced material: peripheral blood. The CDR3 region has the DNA TGTGCCAGCAGCTTGGTAGGAGAGACGGGGACCCAGTACTTC. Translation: CASSLVGETGTQYF. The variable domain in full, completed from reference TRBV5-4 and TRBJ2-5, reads ETGVTQSPTHLIKTRGQQVTLRCSSQSGHNTVSWYQQALGQGPQFIFQYYREEENGRGNFPPRFSGLQFPNYSSELNVNALELDDSALYLCASSLVGETGTQYFGPGTRLLVL.